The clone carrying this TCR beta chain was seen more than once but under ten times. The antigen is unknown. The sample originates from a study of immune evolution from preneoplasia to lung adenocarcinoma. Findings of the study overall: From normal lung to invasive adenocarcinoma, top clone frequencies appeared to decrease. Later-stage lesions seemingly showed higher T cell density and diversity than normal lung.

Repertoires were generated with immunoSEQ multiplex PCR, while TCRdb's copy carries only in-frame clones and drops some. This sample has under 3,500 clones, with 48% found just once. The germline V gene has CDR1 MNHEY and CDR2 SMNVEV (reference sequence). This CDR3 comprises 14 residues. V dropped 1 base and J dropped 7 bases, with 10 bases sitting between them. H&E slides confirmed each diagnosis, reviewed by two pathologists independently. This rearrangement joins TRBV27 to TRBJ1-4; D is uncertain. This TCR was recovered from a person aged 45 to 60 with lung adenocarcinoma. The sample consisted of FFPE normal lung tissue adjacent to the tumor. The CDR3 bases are TGTGCCAGCAGTTTATTGGCTTCGGGTGAAAAACTGTTTTTT. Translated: CASSLLASGEKLFF.